Below are 13 T cell receptor beta chains sequenced from a single sample in a study of T cells after yellow fever vaccination. TCRdb redid the calling of the 5' RACE reads with MiXCR, one entry per CDR3 protein. The sample has almost 600,000 distinct CDR3 sequences; about 13% are singletons. The source material was PBMCs, sampled on the day of the yellow fever booster vaccination. These receptors all stem from a man under 40 who received the YFV17D yellow fever vaccine.

The V gene is TRBV27, the J gene TRBJ2-7, with D possibly being TRBD1 or TRBD2 (5 bases each). CDR1 MNHEY and CDR2 SMNVEV come from the germline V gene (reference sequence). Trimming left V 7 bases short and J 3 bases short, with 19 bases between. The CDR3 extends over 15 amino acids. The CDR3 DNA reads TGTGCCAGCAAACCTCTTCCGGGACCATACTACGAGCAGTACTTC. It codes for CASKPLPGPYYEQYF.

This clonotype was picked up a small number of times. The chain recombines TRBV29-1 with TRBJ2-1, with unresolved D. Germline lookup yields CDR1 SQVTM and CDR2 ANQGSEA. V lost 1 base and J lost 12, with 19 bases in between. This CDR3 contains 14 residues. In DNA form, the CDR3 reads TGCAGCGTTGAAGGCCTATTCCTGCCCGAAGGGCAGTTCTTC. The encoded protein is CSVEGLFLPEGQFF.

The rearrangement joins TRBV5-1 to TRBJ1-1; D gene unclear. With 0 bases removed from V and 5 bases from J, the gap between germline ends came to 11 bases. The CDR3 sequence is 14 residues long. Germline V lookup: CDR1 SGHRS, CDR2 YFSETQ. CDR3 sequence: CASSLDGKATEAFF. The CDR3, as DNA: TGCGCCAGCAGCTTGGACGGGAAGGCGACTGAAGCTTTCTTT. Drawing the rest from reference TRBV5-1 and TRBJ1-1, the complete variable domain is KAGVTQTPRYLIKTRGQQVTLSCSPISGHRSVSWYQQTPGQGLQFLFEYFSETQRNKGNFPGRFSGRQFSNSRSEMNVSTLELGDSALYLCASSLDGKATEAFFGQGTRLTVV.

This clonotype has just a few counts. The chain combines TRBV5-5 with TRBJ1-4; 7 bases are a match to TRBD1. V gave up 5 bases and J gave up 4 bases; unmatched junction bases: 8. The V gene's germline CDR1 is SGHKS and CDR2 YYEKEE (reference sequence). The CDR3 consists of 15 residues. In nucleotides, the CDR3 is TGTGCCAGCAGAGAATCGACAGGGATTAATGAAAAACTGTTTTTT. Amino acid sequence: CASRESTGINEKLFF.

The gene calls are TRBV19 and TRBJ2-1, with D hard to call. Germline values: CDR1 LNHDA, CDR2 SQIVND (reference sequence). Trimming cost V 3 bases and J 3 bases, with 12 bases left between them. The CDR3 is 15 amino acids. The chain's CDR3 is CASSIMATLYNEQFF. CDR3 nucleotides: TGTGCCAGTAGTATTATGGCGACACTCTACAATGAGCAGTTCTTC.

The CDR3 loop is CASSAGGFGEKLFF. For the CDR3, the DNA is TGTGCCAGCAGTGCAGGGGGCTTCGGAGAAAAACTGTTTTTT. The chain joins TRBV12-3 or TRBV12-4 to TRBJ1-4, with TRBD1 identical over 8 bases. The CDR3 length is 14 residues. V lost 5 bases and J lost 8; bases outside the gene matches: 7.

This clonotype has only a few counts. The gene calls are TRBV20-1 and TRBJ2-4; no clear D. The CDR3 is made up of 18 amino acids. Germline lookup yields CDR1 DFQATT and CDR2 SNEGSKA (reference sequence). V was pared by 0 bases and J by 0 bases, with 18 bases between. CDR3 in amino acids: CSARDSLLRQLAKNIQYF. CDR3 coding DNA: TGCAGTGCTAGAGATTCCCTCCTAAGGCAACTAGCCAAAAACATTCAGTACTTC.

The chain couples TRBV20-1 to TRBJ2-2; 9 bases map to TRBD1. CDR1 and CDR2 from the germline V gene are DFQATT and SNEGSKA (reference sequence). V gave up 1 base and J gave up 3 bases; unmatched junction bases: 9. The CDR3 contains 17 residues. The CDR3 nucleotides read TGCAGTGCTAGAGGGTGGCTAGGGACAGGGCACACCGGGGAGCTGTTTTTT. Translating gives CSARGWLGTGHTGELFF.

The V call is TRBV4-3, the J call TRBJ2-7, with D possibly being TRBD2 (5 bases). V lost 1 base and J lost 2, with 12 bases in between. Looked up from germline, CDR1 is LGHNA and CDR2 is YSLEER. The CDR3 consists of 15 residues. The DNA for the CDR3 is TGCGCCAGCAGCCAAGGCCGGGAATATCCCTACGAGCAGTACTTC. Encoded protein: CASSQGREYPYEQYF.

The CDR3 protein is CASSPVDGNAYTGELFF. CDR3 nucleotide sequence: TGTGCCAGCAGCCCCGTGGACGGGAATGCGTACACCGGGGAGCTGTTTTTT. The chain employs TRBV5-8 and TRBJ2-2; possibly TRBD2 for D (5 bases). The V end lost 4 bases, the J end lost 3 bases, and 19 bases lay between the germline ends. Per germline, CDR1 SGHTS and CDR2 YDEGEE. This CDR3 region has 17 residues. The full variable domain, in which reference TRBV5-8 and TRBJ2-2 provide the parts outside the CDR3, is EAGVTQSPTHLIKTRGQQATLRCSPISGHTSVYWYQQALGLGLQFLLWYDEGEERNRGNFPPRFSGRQFPNYSSELNVNALELEDSALYLCASSPVDGNAYTGELFFGEGSRLTVL.

The chain is built from TRBV7-6 and TRBJ2-5; D possibly uses TRBD1 or TRBD2 (5 bases each). The germline gives CDR1 SGHVS, CDR2 FNYEAQ. The CDR3 totals 15 residues. The ends were cut back, 0 bases at V and 5 bases at J, with 13 bases in the middle. CDR3 residues: CASSLAPGPGETQYF. DNA for the CDR3: TGTGCCAGCAGCTTAGCGCCGGGGCCGGGGGAGACCCAGTACTTC.

This clonotype has more than one count but fewer than ten. The chain combines TRBV2 with TRBJ2-7; TRBD2 matches 7 bases. The CDR3 is 15 amino acids. CDR1 and CDR2 from the germline V gene are SNHLY and FYNNEI. With V trimmed by 7 bases and J by 0 bases, 9 bases remained unmatched. CDR3 residues: CASTLAGRSSYEQYF. CDR3 bases: TGTGCCAGCACCTTAGCGGGTCGTAGCTCCTACGAGCAGTACTTC.

The chain links TRBV20-1 to TRBJ2-5, with D perhaps assigned TRBD1 or TRBD2 (5 bases each). The CDR3 has 14 residues. Germline lookup yields CDR1 DFQATT and CDR2 SNEGSKA (reference sequence). V lost 5 bases and J 1 base, leaving 14 bases between the germline ends. The CDR3 bases are TGCAGTGCTGGCCTGGTGGGGACCCAAGAGACCCAGTACTTC. Protein sequence: CSAGLVGTQETQYF.